The sequence of this TCR beta chain was determined in a study of cytomegalovirus exposure and HLA in healthy donors. The wider study: An early release of data contained roughly 90 million unique TCRs, which came from HLA-typed donors. Regarding the study as a whole: Upon later analysis, TCR association rates were observed to vary by HLA locus, being highest for DRB1 and lowest for HLA-C. The study flagged 150 to 200 TCR beta chains as cytomegalovirus-associated. A later analysis by the authors found several of the most significant clusters apparently linked to common viral pathogens.

Germline V gene lookup returns CDR1 LGHNA and CDR2 YSLEER. The V and J ends lost 0 bases and 4 bases respectively, with 12 bases between them. The CDR3 covers 16 residues. Notes on this clone: Its target is not known.

In the PCR, 60 Vbeta and 13 Jbeta primers were used. Measured with immunoSEQ multiplex PCR; TCRdb has only the in-frame clones, and not every one. Found here are 150,000 to 200,000 clones, over 65% of them singletons; the top ten hold less than 3.5%. Sequenced material: PBMCs. This sequence joins TRBV4-3 and TRBJ2-2; D ambiguous. This TCR was recovered from a woman in her thirties or forties in good health and CMV-seropositive. For the CDR3, the DNA is TGCGCCAGCAGCCAAGAGAGATTCGGTGGCACCGGGGAGCTGTTTTTT. It is translated as CASSQERFGGTGELFF.